The T cell receptor beta chain described here comes from a study of response to subunit inactivated influenza vaccine. Each CDR3 protein gets one entry after TCRdb re-called the RT-PCR reads with MiXCR. The table has under 850,000 distinct CDR3 sequences, less than 20% seen once. To note about this clonotype: Its cognate antigen is unknown.

This CDR3 region has 16 residues. Trimming removed 5 bases at V and 1 base at J, with 14 bases between. Germline lookup yields CDR1 SEHNR and CDR2 FQNEAQ (reference sequence). Regarding the study as a whole: Seasonal influenza vaccination, on each occasion, was suggested by the authors to recruit few new T cells.

Sample: PBMCs from blood, taken 4 to 6 days after vaccination. This receptor was obtained from a man over 45 who received an inactivated influenza vaccine. The chain uses TRBV7-9 and TRBJ1-4; the D is unclear. The CDR3 here is CASSTTGRITNEKLFF. DNA for the CDR3: TGTGCCAGCAGCACCACCGGTCGGATAACTAATGAAAAACTGTTTTTT.